One sample yielded the 28 T cell receptor beta chains listed below, sequenced in a study of cytomegalovirus exposure and HLA in healthy donors. PCR employed 60 Vbeta and 13 Jbeta primers. Produced via immunoSEQ multiplex PCR; TCRdb's table is partial and in-frame only. Of about 120,000 clones in the sample, around two thirds were seen once. The sample was PBMCs. These receptors came from a woman aged 40 to 50 in good health and CMV-seropositive.

This chain links TRBV7-2 with TRBJ1-2, with TRBD1 matching over 11 bases. This CDR3 region has 15 residues. Losses at the gene ends were 4 bases for V and 8 bases for J; bases not matched to a gene: 9. The germline V gene has CDR1 SGHTA and CDR2 FQGNSA. The CDR3 is CASSSPGQGVLGYTF. DNA of the CDR3: TGTGCCAGCAGCTCACCGGGACAGGGGGTATTGGGCTACACCTTC.

This clone showed up just a few times. CDR3 sequence (DNA): TGCGCCAGCAGCGGAAACCCCGGACAGACGAACACTGAAGCTTTCTTT. Its translation: CASSGNPGQTNTEAFF. The chain is built from TRBV5-1 and TRBJ1-1, with D maybe TRBD1 (6 bases). V shed 4 bases and J shed 1 base, with 17 bases lying between them. Germline CDR1 reads SGHRS; CDR2 reads YFSETQ. The CDR3 extends over 16 amino acids.

The chain recombines TRBV11-2 with TRBJ1-2, with 7 nucleotides matching TRBD1. CDR1 is SGHAT, CDR2 FQNNGV, per germline. The CDR3 has 16 residues. Trimming at V came to 2 bases and at J to 3 bases, leaving 9 bases not matched to a gene. The DNA of the CDR3 is TGTGCCAGCAGCTTATCCGACAGGGTTGAGTACTATGGCTACACCTTC. It encodes CASSLSDRVEYYGYTF.

V is TRBV5-1 and J is TRBJ2-1, with 13 bases aligning to TRBD2. Per germline, CDR1 SGHRS and CDR2 YFSETQ. V was clipped by 4 bases and J by 6 bases; unmatched bases: 4. There are 15 residues in the CDR3. This CDR3 reads CASSLGLAGPNEQFF. The CDR3 coding sequence is TGCGCCAGCAGCCTGGGACTAGCGGGGCCCAATGAGCAGTTCTTC.

The rearrangement uses TRBV9 and TRBJ1-2; D unresolved. V shed 0 bases and J shed 8 bases, with 14 bases lying between them. The CDR3 contains 14 residues. From germline, CDR1 is SGDLS and CDR2 YYNGEE. This chain's CDR3 is CASSVALTASGYTF. The CDR3 DNA is TGTGCCAGCAGCGTAGCATTAACCGCGAGCGGCTACACCTTC.

The CDR3 sequence: CASRPGSGVDDEQYF. The CDR3 DNA reads as TGTGCCAGCAGACCAGGTTCAGGGGTTGATGACGAGCAGTACTTC. J is TRBJ2-7 and V is TRBV2, with D possibly TRBD1 on 6 matching bases. The CDR3 is 15 residues long. Germline-derived CDR1 and CDR2 are SNHLY and FYNNEI. V shed 6 bases and J shed 5 bases, with 20 bases lying between them.

This rearrangement joins TRBV2 to TRBJ1-6; tentative D call: TRBD1 (6 bases). Germline-derived CDR1 and CDR2 are SNHLY and FYNNEI. The V end lost 6 bases, the J end lost 10 bases, and 16 bases lay between the germline ends. The length of the CDR3 is 14 residues. CDR3 protein: CASSLDGRGSPLHF. The CDR3 DNA follows: TGTGCCAGCAGCCTAGACGGGAGGGGGTCACCCCTCCACTTT.

This clone was counted between two and nine times. This chain connects TRBV4-1 to TRBJ2-1; tentative D call: TRBD2 (5 bases). The CDR3 contains 14 residues. Germline CDR1 reads MGHRA; CDR2 reads YSYEKL. The ends were cut back, 4 bases at V and 7 bases at J, with 14 bases in the middle. The DNA for the CDR3 is TGCGCCAGCAGCCCTGGCCCCGAGGGTAATGAGCAGTTCTTC. Its protein is CASSPGPEGNEQFF.

This sequence joins TRBV7-8 and TRBJ1-6; 9 nucleotides line up with TRBD1. CDR3 length: 18 residues. Germline-derived CDR1 and CDR2 are SGHVS and FQNEAQ. Trimming removed 7 bases from V and 4 bases from J; junction bases left unmatched: 14. DNA of the CDR3: TGTGCCAGCAAGCGATGGGACAGGGATTCCCCTTATAATTCACCCCTCCACTTT. This translates into CASKRWDRDSPYNSPLHF.

The table lists this clone with a count of one. The rearrangement links TRBV4-1 to TRBJ2-7, with 9 bases identical to TRBD2. With V trimmed by 4 bases and J by 4 bases, 8 bases remained unmatched. The CDR3 extends over 15 amino acids. In germline, CDR1 is MGHRA, CDR2 YSYEKL. The CDR3 sequence is CASSRDSGGGYEQYF. The CDR3 nucleotides are TGCGCCAGCAGCCGGGATAGCGGGGGCGGATACGAGCAGTACTTC.

The chain employs TRBV11-1 and TRBJ1-6; 8 bases match TRBD1. The V gene end was trimmed by 4 bases and the J gene end by 6 bases; junction bases not matched to a gene: 2. From germline, CDR1 is SGHAT and CDR2 FQDESV (reference sequence). CDR3 length: 14 amino acids. The CDR3 DNA reads as TGTGCCAGCAGCTCGGGACAGGTTAATTCACCCCTCCACTTT. It translates to CASSSGQVNSPLHF. Drawing the rest from reference TRBV11-1 and TRBJ1-6, the complete variable domain is EAEVAQSPRYKITEKSQAVAFWCDPISGHATLYWYRQILGQGPELLVQFQDESVVDDSQLPKDRFSAERLKGVDSTLKIQPAELGDSAMYLCASSSGQVNSPLHFGNGTRLTVT.

The rearrangement uses TRBV7-3 and TRBJ1-6; possible D gene TRBD1, 6 bases. The length of the CDR3 is 14 residues. The germline gives CDR1 SGHTA, CDR2 FQGTGA. V lost 6 bases to trimming and J lost 7 bases, with 13 bases between them. The CDR3 spells CASSRGQTNSPLHF. The CDR3 nucleotides are TGTGCCAGCAGTCGAGGACAGACCAATTCACCCCTCCACTTT.

This clone turned up a few times. A read error may explain this, as a much larger clone is one base away. The J gene is TRBJ1-2, the V gene TRBV7-9; D gene uncertain. There are 13 residues in the CDR3. The V gene's germline CDR1 is SEHNR and CDR2 FQNEAQ (reference sequence). The CDR3 DNA reads TGTTCCAGCAGCTTCGACAATAACTATGGCTACACCTTC. Its protein product is CSSSFDNNYGYTF.

V is TRBV4-3 and J is TRBJ1-1; the match to TRBD1 covers 12 bases. The J segment lost 5 bases and the V segment lost 6 bases, leaving 7 bases of the junction unmatched. This CDR3 region has 15 residues. The germline V gene has CDR1 LGHNA and CDR2 YSLEER. The DNA of the CDR3 is TGCGCCAGCAGTCGGGACAGGGGGCGAGGTACTGAAGCTTTCTTT. Residues: CASSRDRGRGTEAFF.

The gene calls are TRBV2 and TRBJ2-1; 10 bases are shared with TRBD2. This CDR3 is 15 amino acids long. Germline V CDR1 and CDR2: SNHLY, FYNNEI. Losses at the gene ends were 4 bases for V and 8 bases for J; bases not matched to a gene: 8. CDR3: CASSGPSGGADEQFF. CDR3 nucleotides: TGTGCCAGCAGTGGCCCAAGCGGGGGGGCCGATGAGCAGTTCTTC.

The chain employs TRBV2 and TRBJ2-1, with 7 bases aligning to TRBD2. CDR1 is SNHLY and CDR2 is FYNNEI in the germline V gene. J gave up 0 bases and V 7 bases, and 6 bases lay outside the gene matches. This CDR3 is 15 amino acids long. The CDR3 spells CASTKRGSSYNEQFF. The CDR3 DNA reads as TGTGCCAGCACAAAGCGGGGTAGCTCCTACAATGAGCAGTTCTTC.

This chain links TRBV4-2 with TRBJ1-4, with no clear D. The V end was cut by 5 bases, the J end by 1 base, with 17 bases between. CDR3 length: 17 amino acids. The germline V gene has CDR1 LGHNA and CDR2 YNFKEQ. CDR3: CASSIREPLQTNEKLFF. The DNA of the CDR3 is TGTGCCAGCAGCATTCGGGAACCCTTACAAACTAATGAAAAACTGTTTTTT.

The chain carries TRBV6-9 and TRBJ2-3; D is possibly TRBD2 (7 bases). Germline-derived CDR1 and CDR2 are MNHGY and SVAAGI. V lost 6 bases and J lost 4, with 20 bases in between. CDR3 length equals 16 residues. The CDR3 DNA follows: TGTGCCAGCAGGGGGGGCGGGGGTGAGGGCCCAGATACGCAGTATTTT. It specifies CASRGGGGEGPDTQYF.

The chain couples TRBV7-2 to TRBJ1-1, with D possibly being TRBD1 (6 bases). This CDR3 has 14 amino acids. Trimming cost V 3 bases and J 5 bases, with 13 bases left between them. Germline V lookup: CDR1 SGHTA, CDR2 FQGNSA. The CDR3 is CASSLARGSTEAFF. DNA of the CDR3: TGTGCCAGCAGCTTGGCCAGGGGTTCGACTGAAGCTTTCTTT.

The V and J genes are TRBV5-1 and TRBJ1-1; D not resolved. V shed 3 bases and J shed 1 base, with 7 bases lying between them. Germline-derived CDR1 and CDR2 are SGHRS and YFSETQ. This CDR3 comprises 13 residues. CDR3 residues: CASSSEPNTEAFF. The CDR3 DNA is TGCGCCAGCAGCTCAGAACCGAACACTGAAGCTTTCTTT. Full variable domain (missing parts from reference TRBV5-1 and TRBJ1-1): KAGVTQTPRYLIKTRGQQVTLSCSPISGHRSVSWYQQTPGQGLQFLFEYFSETQRNKGNFPGRFSGRQFSNSRSEMNVSTLELGDSALYLCASSSEPNTEAFFGQGTRLTVV.

The chain links TRBV29-1 to TRBJ1-1, with D unclear. V lost 7 bases, J lost 1 base, and 4 bases lay in between. The CDR3 length is 10 residues. From germline, CDR1 is SQVTM and CDR2 ANQGSEA. CDR3 DNA: TGCAGCGCATCGAACACTGAAGCTTTCTTT. Protein product: CSASNTEAFF.

The V call is TRBV10-3, the J call TRBJ2-1; 7 bases map to TRBD2. The CDR3 loop spans 15 amino acids. The ends lost 4 bases at V and 8 bases at J; junction bases unmatched: 11. Looked up from germline, CDR1 is ENHRY and CDR2 is SYGVKD. The CDR3 DNA reads as TGTGCCATCAGTGCGGGGGGTATTCTTCCAGATGAGCAGTTCTTC. Translation gives CAISAGGILPDEQFF.

The V call is TRBV14, the J call TRBJ2-5; a weak D match, TRBD1 (7 bases). The CDR3 has 16 amino acids. Trimming took 4 bases from V and 4 from J, leaving 19 bases between them. Looked up from germline, CDR1 is SGHDN and CDR2 is FVKESK. The CDR3 is CASSPRRPGGRETQYF. CDR3 coding DNA: TGTGCCAGCAGCCCGAGGCGTCCAGGGGGGAGAGAGACCCAGTACTTC.

This clone was seen once. The chain joins TRBV7-7 to TRBJ2-1; 11 bases line up with TRBD1. The CDR3 contains 13 residues. The germline gives CDR1 SSHAT, CDR2 FNYEAQ (reference sequence). V lost 3 bases, J lost 8 bases, and 0 bases stayed unmatched. The CDR3 region has the DNA TGTGCCAGCAGCTTGGACAGGGGGCATGAGCAGTTCTTC. Amino acid sequence: CASSLDRGHEQFF.

The chain uses TRBV2 and TRBJ2-1, with 7 bases matching TRBD2. Trimming cost V 4 bases and J 0 bases; bases outside gene matches: 0. CDR3 size: 14 residues. Germline lookup yields CDR1 SNHLY and CDR2 FYNNEI. CDR3 coding DNA: TGTGCCAGCAGTGGCGGGAGCTCCTACAATGAGCAGTTCTTC. Residues: CASSGGSSYNEQFF.

This rearrangement joins TRBV7-9 to TRBJ1-2; 10 positions match TRBD1. J was trimmed by 9 bases and V by 5 bases; bases with no gene match: 12. Germline V gene sequence: CDR1 SEHNR, CDR2 FQNEAQ (reference sequence). CDR3 length: 15 amino acids. The CDR3 sequence is CASSPGQGRILSYTF. CDR3 in DNA: TGTGCCAGCAGCCCGGGACAGGGGAGGATTTTGAGCTACACCTTC.

This chain uses TRBV9 with TRBJ2-1, with 8 bases lining up with TRBD2. The V segment lost 4 bases and the J segment 10 bases; nucleotides outside the gene matches: 4. The germline V gene has CDR1 SGDLS and CDR2 YYNGEE. CDR3 length: 12 residues. The CDR3 DNA sequence: TGTGCCAGCAGCCCTAGCGGGCCCGAGCAGTTCTTC. Translating gives CASSPSGPEQFF.

The V gene is TRBV25-1, the J gene TRBJ1-1; 10 bases line up with TRBD1. This CDR3 is 14 amino acids long. V trimming: 5 bases; J trimming: 5 bases; junction bases outside the gene matches: 5. From germline, CDR1 is MGHDK and CDR2 SYGVNS. The CDR3 spells CASSPRQGATEAFF. The CDR3 coding sequence is TGTGCCAGCAGTCCGCGACAGGGGGCAACTGAAGCTTTCTTT.